This is a list of T cell receptor beta chains from one sample in a study of identical twins. TCRdb ran MiXCR on the 5' RACE reads and lists one entry per CDR3 protein. The sample gives 210,000 or so distinct CDR3 sequences, about a sixth of which show up once; 40% is in the top ten. The sample also formed part of further work on T cells expressing NK-cell markers.

Sequenced material: CD8+ T cells sorted from blood. The receptors here all came from a woman younger than 30 in good health. Each CDR3 is given with its conserved first and last residue. A D gene is named only where the DNA matches it firmly. Clone size is given for some rows only: seen once, a few or many times, or a class if the clone is expanded.

d_gene,v_gene,j_gene,abundance,CDR3nt,CDR3aa
TRBD1,TRBV12-3/TRBV12-4,TRBJ1-1,.,TGTGCCAGCAGTTTAGTCTGGACAGGCGGGCGGGCTTTCTTT,CASSLVWTGGRAFF
.,TRBV12-3/TRBV12-4,TRBJ2-7,.,TGTGCCAGCAGCCCGTCTGAGAGGGGCTACGAGCAGTACTTC,CASSPSERGYEQYF
.,TRBV4-1,TRBJ2-1,few,TGCGCCAGCAGCCAGGGTGTCCCCTCCTACAATGAGCAGTTCTTC,CASSQGVPSYNEQFF
.,TRBV5-6,TRBJ2-3,.,TGTGCCAGCAGCGTATTGCAAGATACGCAGTATTTT,CASSVLQDTQYF
.,TRBV3-1,TRBJ1-1,.,TGTGCCAGCAGCCAATTCTTTTCAGGGGCACCTGAGGACACTGAAGCTTTCTTT,CASSQFFSGAPEDTEAFF
.,TRBV20-1,TRBJ2-1,few,TGCAGTGCGGACGAGGTTATCTCCTACAATGAGCAGTTCTTC,CSADEVISYNEQFF
.,TRBV5-5,TRBJ2-3,few,TGTGCCAGCAGCTTGTTTGGGGAGTTCGCAGATACGCAGTATTTT,CASSLFGEFADTQYF
TRBD2,TRBV20-1,TRBJ2-7,.,TGCAGTGCTAGTCCGGGAGGGCCGCACGAGCAGTACTTC,CSASPGGPHEQYF
.,TRBV9,TRBJ2-1,few,.,CASSVEGVGQGAEFF
.,TRBV11-2,TRBJ2-3,few,TGTGCCAGCTCCCGGGGGTCGAGTACGCAGTATTTT,CASSRGSSTQYF
.,TRBV29-1,TRBJ2-4,few,TGCAGCGTTGTGGGCGATTCGGGCAAAAACATTCAGTACTTC,CSVVGDSGKNIQYF
.,TRBV12-3/TRBV12-4,TRBJ2-6,.,TGTGCCAGCAGTTTTGGGCCTGGGGCCAACGTCCTGACTTTC,CASSFGPGANVLTF
.,TRBV13,TRBJ1-1,.,TGTGCCAGCAGACAAGCAGGCACGGGAACTGAAGCTTTCTTT,CASRQAGTGTEAFF
TRBD1,TRBV27,TRBJ1-6,few,TGTGCCAGCAGGGTCGGGACAGCAGCTTCACCCCTCCACTTT,CASRVGTAASPLHF
.,TRBV6-5,TRBJ2-1,few,TGTGCCAGCAGTTATTTGAGAGGAGTTGAGCAGTTCTTC,CASSYLRGVEQFF
.,TRBV20-1,TRBJ1-5,few,TGCAGTGCTTCACGTCGGGACGGACAGCCCCAGCATTTT,CSASRRDGQPQHF
.,TRBV12-3/TRBV12-4,TRBJ1-1,few,TGTGCCAGCAGTTTTGGGCAGGGGAACACTGAAGCTTTCTTT,CASSFGQGNTEAFF
.,TRBV18,TRBJ2-7,.,TGTGCCAGCTCACGGGGCTCTACCTACGAGCAGTACTTC,CASSRGSTYEQYF
TRBD2,TRBV6-1,TRBJ2-2,.,TGTGCCAGCAGTGCTAGCGGACCCCCCGGGGAGCTGTTTTTT,CASSASGPPGELFF
.,TRBV21-1,TRBJ1-1,.,TGTGCCTCTCCCGAGCGGGGCGGGGAGGACACTGAAGCTTTCTTT,CASPERGGEDTEAFF
.,TRBV7-9,TRBJ2-7,.,TGTGCCAGCAGCCGCCCGGGACAATCCTACGAGCAGTACTTC,CASSRPGQSYEQYF
.,TRBV2,TRBJ2-1,.,TGTGCCAGCAGTGGGGAAAGCTCCTACAATGAGCAGTTCTTC,CASSGESSYNEQFF
.,TRBV19,TRBJ2-1,many,TGTGCCAGTAGTTTCCACAATGAGCAGTTCTTC,CASSFHNEQFF
.,TRBV5-1,TRBJ1-1,.,TGCGCCAGCAGCTTGGCAAGGGGGAACACTGAAGCTTTCTTT,CASSLARGNTEAFF
.,TRBV29-1,TRBJ2-7,.,TGCAGCGTGCCCCGGACCCCGAATCAACAGTACTTC,CSVPRTPNQQYF
.,TRBV6-2/TRBV6-3,TRBJ2-1,.,TGTGCCAGCAGTCCCCTATCACAGGGTGAAAGGGATGAGCAGTTCTTC,CASSPLSQGERDEQFF
.,TRBV4-3,TRBJ2-1,.,TGCGCCAGCAGCCAAATTTCGAACAATGAGCAGTTCTTC,CASSQISNNEQFF
.,TRBV7-7,TRBJ2-3,few,TGTGCCAGCAGCTTCGGGGACTCCAGCACAGATACGCAGTATTTT,CASSFGDSSTDTQYF
.,TRBV12-3/TRBV12-4,TRBJ1-1,many,TGTGCCAGCAAACGACCTCAAGGGGACACTGAAGCTTTCTTT,CASKRPQGDTEAFF
TRBD1,TRBV6-1,TRBJ2-2,few,TGTGCCAGCAGTGAATACAGGGGAAACACCGGGGAGCTGTTTTTT,CASSEYRGNTGELFF
.,TRBV7-2,TRBJ1-4,.,TGTGCCAGCAGCTCCCCGGGACCCGAAAAACTGTTTTTT,CASSSPGPEKLFF
.,TRBV29-1,TRBJ2-1,.,TGCAGCGTCGACCCGGGGAGCTCCTACAATGAGCAGTTCTTC,CSVDPGSSYNEQFF
.,TRBV27,TRBJ2-6,.,TGTGCCAGCAGCGCTTTTTACTCTGGGGCCAACGTCCTGACTTTC,CASSAFYSGANVLTF
.,TRBV11-1,TRBJ2-3,few,TGTGCCAGCAGCTTCGGTAGTGGGGCTCAGTATTTT,CASSFGSGAQYF
.,TRBV7-9,TRBJ1-5,.,TGTGCCAGCAGCTTAGGTGGGATCGGGCAGCCCCAGCATTTT,CASSLGGIGQPQHF
.,TRBV29-1,TRBJ2-7,.,TGCAGCGTCCCGGTGGACGAGCAGTACTTC,CSVPVDEQYF
TRBD1,TRBV9,TRBJ2-2,.,TGTGCCAGCAGCGTGACAGGGAGCGGCACCGGGGAGCTGTTTTTT,CASSVTGSGTGELFF
.,TRBV9,TRBJ2-1,.,TGTGCCAGCAGCGGGCTCCCAGCACACCCGAGGGGCTACAATGAGCAGTTCTTC,CASSGLPAHPRGYNEQFF
TRBD2,TRBV10-3,TRBJ2-3,.,TGTGCCATCAGTATGGCACTAGCGGGGGTCGGAGATACGCAGTATTTT,CAISMALAGVGDTQYF
TRBD2,TRBV5-1,TRBJ2-3,few,TGCGCCAGCAGCTTAACTAGCGGCCCAGATACGCAGTATTTT,CASSLTSGPDTQYF
.,TRBV7-9,TRBJ2-1,few,TGTGCCAGCAGCTTAGGGGGACTTTACAATGAGCAGTTCTTC,CASSLGGLYNEQFF
.,TRBV7-9,TRBJ1-2,few,TGTGCCAGCAGCTTAGTGGATGGGGGGGATTTACGACGCTACACCTTC,CASSLVDGGDLRRYTF
.,TRBV4-1,TRBJ2-7,.,TGCGCCAGCAGCCAAGAAGCCAGGGAGGCCTACGAGCAGTACTTC,CASSQEAREAYEQYF
.,TRBV6-5,TRBJ2-7,few,TGTGCCAGCAGTTACGGCATTACCTACGAGCAGTACTTC,CASSYGITYEQYF
.,TRBV6-5,TRBJ2-5,few,TGTGCCAGCAGAACGAGGGAGACCCAGTACTTC,CASRTRETQYF
.,TRBV7-9,TRBJ2-7,.,TGTGCCAGCAGCCGGCTAGACAGTGAACGCACCTACGAGCAGTACTTC,CASSRLDSERTYEQYF
.,TRBV4-3,TRBJ2-5,.,TGCGCCAGCAGCCAAGGGAGGAGCAATTCAGAGACCCAGTACTTC,CASSQGRSNSETQYF
TRBD1,TRBV15,TRBJ2-3,.,TGTGCCACCAGCAAAGACAGGGCGGCAGATACGCAGTATTTT,CATSKDRAADTQYF
.,TRBV29-1,TRBJ2-7,few,TGCAGCGTTGAAAAGGACAGACCCTACGAGCAGTACTTC,CSVEKDRPYEQYF
.,TRBV9,TRBJ2-2,many,TGTGCCAGCAGCGTAGCCAGAAACACCGGGGAGCTGTTTTTT,CASSVARNTGELFF